The clone carrying this T cell receptor beta chain came up many times. The CDR3 contains 14 residues. Trimming took 6 bases from V and 4 from J; bases not matched to a gene: 6. Time point denoted: newly diagnosed GD, antithyroid drugs for less than 3 months. PBMC-extracted RNA yielded the TCR library. Assembly of TCR beta libraries relied on iRepertoire HTBI primers together with Arm-PCR of CDR3 regions. TCRdb re-analysed the multiplex PCR reads in MiXCR, keeping a single row per CDR3 protein. Of a few hundred thousand distinct CDR3 sequences listed, 11% to 15% were seen once; the top ten hold roughly a sixth. The data were taken from a study of regulatory T cells in long-lasting Graves disease. The sample was also reused in another study, on T cells in Graves' hyperthyroidism and ophthalmopathy.

This clonotype originated in a woman in her forties or fifties with Graves disease. Sequences were derived from peripheral blood mononuclear cells (PBMCs), sampled at new diagnosis, from a patient treated with antithyroid drugs. The chain is built from TRBV12-3 or TRBV12-4 and TRBJ1-2, with TRBD1 matching over 9 bases. The CDR3 spells CASSTGGNGYGYTF. The CDR3 coding sequence is TGTGCCAGCAGCACAGGGGGCAATGGCTATGGCTACACCTTC.